What follows are 27 T cell receptor beta chains derived from one specimen sequenced in a study of cytomegalovirus exposure and HLA in healthy donors. Amplification used 60 Vbeta primers and 13 Jbeta primers. Repertoires were generated with immunoSEQ multiplex PCR, while TCRdb's copy carries only in-frame clones and drops some. Among 150,000 to 200,000 clones listed, more than 80% were seen once. Material for sequencing was PBMCs. The receptors stem from a boy aged 5 to 17 in good health and CMV-seronegative.

This clone was found a few times. The V gene is TRBV11-1, the J gene TRBJ1-3; possible D gene TRBD1, 6 bases. Trimming pared 3 bases from V and 4 bases from J, leaving 10 bases between. In germline, CDR1 is SGHAT, CDR2 FQDESV (reference sequence). CDR3 length: 14 amino acids. CDR3 bases: TGTGCCAGCAGCTTCCTCGGACAGGGAAACACCATATATTTT. Protein sequence: CASSFLGQGNTIYF.

The V and J genes are TRBV5-1 and TRBJ1-3; D remains ambiguous. Germline V gene data show CDR1 as SGHRS and CDR2 as YFSETQ. This CDR3 region has 16 residues. V was trimmed by 3 bases and J by 2 bases, leaving 15 bases between them. CDR3 residues: CASSYMYSGAGNTIYF. As DNA, the CDR3 is TGCGCCAGCAGCTACATGTATTCGGGAGCTGGAAACACCATATATTTT. The full variable domain, completed using reference TRBV5-1 and TRBJ1-3, is KAGVTQTPRYLIKTRGQQVTLSCSPISGHRSVSWYQQTPGQGLQFLFEYFSETQRNKGNFPGRFSGRQFSNSRSEMNVSTLELGDSALYLCASSYMYSGAGNTIYFGEGSWLTVV.

In its sample, this clone was seen a few times. This chain uses TRBV27 with TRBJ1-1; a weak D match, TRBD1 (5 bases). Germline V gives CDR1 MNHEY, CDR2 SMNVEV (reference sequence). V shed 3 bases and J shed 5 bases, with 10 bases lying between them. CDR3 length: 13 residues. CDR3: CASSFGGETEAFF. CDR3 nucleotide sequence: TGTGCCAGCAGTTTCGGGGGTGAGACTGAAGCTTTCTTT.

This chain connects TRBV18 to TRBJ2-7; 9 nucleotides agree with TRBD1. The CDR3 runs to 16 residues. V lost 7 bases to trimming and J lost 3 bases; unmatched junction nucleotides: 13. The germline V gene has CDR1 KGHSH and CDR2 LQKENI. CDR3 in amino acids: CASFRNPGTGNYEQYF. CDR3 DNA: TGTGCCAGCTTCCGGAACCCCGGGACAGGGAACTACGAGCAGTACTTC.

The V gene is TRBV27, the J gene TRBJ1-5; D might be TRBD1 (5 bases). The germline V gene has CDR1 MNHEY and CDR2 SMNVEV (reference sequence). V was shortened by 6 bases and J by 3 bases, with 21 bases between the two germline ends. The CDR3 is 17 residues long. The CDR3, as DNA: TGTGCCAGCAGGGCCTTGGAGCGGGGGGGTGACAATCAGCCCCAGCATTTT. This sequence encodes CASRALERGGDNQPQHF.

Turning to this clone: Germline is not matched at one junction end, which may reflect a read error. Other DNA sequences in the same sample also yield this CDR3. CDR3 DNA sequence: TGTGCCAGCAGCCCTACGATGTTCCCCGGGGGGCCCGGGGATCGAGGCACCGGGGAGCTGTTTTTC. Protein sequence: CASSPTMFPGGPGDRGTGELFF. The rearrangement joins TRBV4-2 to TRBJ2-2; D might be TRBD2 (7 bases). Germline values: CDR1 LGHNA, CDR2 YNFKEQ. This CDR3 spans 22 amino acids.

The rearrangement uses TRBV27 and TRBJ2-3, with a possible D match to TRBD2 (6 bases). CDR3 length: 14 residues. Germline V gives CDR1 MNHEY, CDR2 SMNVEV (reference sequence). V lost 3 bases and J lost 2, with 9 bases in between. The CDR3 spells CASSLGLITDTQYF. In nucleotides, the CDR3 is TGTGCCAGCAGTTTGGGACTTATCACAGATACGCAGTATTTT.

This clone was counted a single time. The chain joins TRBV29-1 to TRBJ2-7; 12 nucleotides line up with TRBD1. CDR1 and CDR2 from the germline V gene are SQVTM and ANQGSEA. The CDR3 sequence is 14 residues long. The J segment lost 1 base and the V segment lost 4 bases, leaving 2 bases of the junction unmatched. CDR3 region: CSVGDRGQSYEQYF. The CDR3 DNA follows: TGCAGCGTTGGGGACAGGGGGCAGTCCTACGAGCAGTACTTC.

V usage is TRBV20-1 and J usage is TRBJ2-2, with D maybe TRBD1 (6 bases). Germline V CDR1 and CDR2: DFQATT, SNEGSKA (reference sequence). V lost 4 bases and J 6 bases, leaving 6 bases between the germline ends. This CDR3 comprises 11 residues. CDR3 amino acids: CSATGAGELFF. The CDR3 nucleotides are TGCAGTGCTACAGGGGCCGGGGAGCTGTTTTTT.

The rearrangement uses TRBV19 and TRBJ1-2; 7 nucleotides line up with TRBD1. The germline V gene encodes CDR1 LNHDA and CDR2 SQIVND (reference sequence). The CDR3 loop spans 14 amino acids. Trimming removed 2 bases from V and 8 bases from J; junction bases left unmatched: 8. The CDR3 is CASSITEGAGGYTF. CDR3 bases: TGTGCCAGTAGTATAACTGAGGGGGCAGGAGGCTACACCTTC.

This clone occurred a few times. The chain employs TRBV5-4 and TRBJ1-5; tentatively, D is TRBD1 (5 bases). CDR3 length: 14 amino acids. CDR1 SGHNT and CDR2 YYREEE come from the germline V gene (reference sequence). The germline V and J ends were trimmed by 1 base and 3 bases, with 8 bases remaining between them. CDR3 sequence (DNA): TGTGCCAGCAGCTTGAGGGGCTACAATCAGCCCCAGCATTTT. Translated, it gives CASSLRGYNQPQHF. The entire variable domain, with the rest obtained from reference TRBV5-4 and TRBJ1-5, is as follows: ETGVTQSPTHLIKTRGQQVTLRCSSQSGHNTVSWYQQALGQGPQFIFQYYREEENGRGNFPPRFSGLQFPNYSSELNVNALELDDSALYLCASSLRGYNQPQHFGDGTRLSIL.

This chain uses TRBV6-5 with TRBJ1-1, with D possibly TRBD1 on 6 matching bases. With 6 bases removed from V and 5 bases from J, the gap between germline ends came to 13 bases. CDR3 length: 13 residues. The germline gives CDR1 MNHEY, CDR2 SVGAGI. The CDR3 reads CASRLTRGTEAFF. CDR3 coding DNA: TGTGCCAGCAGGCTTACCAGGGGAACTGAAGCTTTCTTT.

The chain joins TRBV5-5 to TRBJ1-5, with no clear D. Germline V gene data show CDR1 as SGHKS and CDR2 as YYEKEE (reference sequence). The CDR3 sequence is 14 residues long. V was clipped by 0 bases and J by 0 bases, with 4 bases between them. CDR3 DNA sequence: TGTGCCAGCAGCTTGGACTATAGCAATCAGCCCCAGCATTTT. It is translated as CASSLDYSNQPQHF.

The genes are TRBV10-3 and TRBJ1-1; D remains unclear. Germline-derived CDR1 and CDR2 are ENHRY and SYGVKD. V was cut by 3 bases and J by 2 bases, with 10 bases left in between. The CDR3 is 14 amino acids. CDR3: CAISDNNRNTEAFF. CDR3 DNA: TGTGCCATCAGTGATAATAATAGAAACACTGAAGCTTTCTTT.

The chain has TRBV5-1 and TRBJ1-6; D gene ambiguous. V was shortened by 0 bases and J by 10 bases, with 5 bases between the two germline ends. CDR1 is SGHRS and CDR2 is YFSETQ in the germline V gene. There are 12 residues in the CDR3. The CDR3 region is CASSLVGSPLHF. The CDR3 nucleotides are TGCGCCAGCAGCTTGGTTGGCTCACCCCTCCACTTT. Full variable domain (rest looked up from reference TRBV5-1 and TRBJ1-6): KAGVTQTPRYLIKTRGQQVTLSCSPISGHRSVSWYQQTPGQGLQFLFEYFSETQRNKGNFPGRFSGRQFSNSRSEMNVSTLELGDSALYLCASSLVGSPLHFGNGTRLTVT.

V usage is TRBV5-5 and J usage is TRBJ1-2, with 9 bases fitting TRBD1. The ends lost 3 bases at V and 7 bases at J; junction bases unmatched: 4. The CDR3 loop spans 13 amino acids. Germline V gene lookup returns CDR1 SGHKS and CDR2 YYEKEE (reference sequence). The CDR3 here is CASSWDRVSGYTF. Written as DNA, the CDR3 is TGTGCCAGCAGCTGGGACAGGGTCTCTGGCTACACCTTC. Looking up the rest from reference TRBV5-5 and TRBJ1-2 gives the full variable domain: DAGVTQSPTHLIKTRGQQVTLRCSPISGHKSVSWYQQVLGQGPQFIFQYYEKEERGRGNFPDRFSARQFPNYSSELNVNALLLGDSALYLCASSWDRVSGYTFGSGTRLTVV.

The chain joins TRBV4-3 to TRBJ2-3, with 11 bases matching TRBD2. V was clipped by 0 bases and J by 4 bases; unmatched bases: 3. The V gene's germline CDR1 is LGHNA and CDR2 YSLEER. The CDR3 consists of 16 residues. Written as DNA, the CDR3 is TGCGCCAGCAGCCAAGATAGCGGGAGGGGGTCAGATACGCAGTATTTT. Residues: CASSQDSGRGSDTQYF.

This clone was picked up a small number of times. The CDR3 sequence: CASTTGQGRNYGYTF. CDR3 coding DNA: TGTGCCAGCACCACGGGACAGGGCCGGAACTATGGCTACACCTTC. V gene TRBV6-1 combines with J gene TRBJ1-2, with 9 positions matching TRBD1. The CDR3 is 15 amino acids. CDR1 and CDR2 from the germline V gene are MNHNS and SASEGT. V was clipped by 7 bases and J by 2 bases; unmatched bases: 8.

V is TRBV19 and J is TRBJ1-2, with TRBD1 identical over 9 bases. The junction had 4 bases not matched to a gene; V was cut back by 5 bases and J by 6 bases. CDR3 length: 13 residues. Germline CDR1 and CDR2: LNHDA and SQIVND (reference sequence). The CDR3 bases are TGTGCCAGTAGTGGGGGGGACAGGGATGGCTACACCTTC. It specifies CASSGGDRDGYTF.

J is TRBJ1-2 and V is TRBV18; TRBD1 aligns across 8 bases. CDR1 is KGHSH, CDR2 LQKENI, per germline. J gave up 8 bases and V 6 bases, and 8 bases lay outside the gene matches. CDR3 length equals 13 residues. CDR3 coding DNA: TGTGCCAGCTCGGTGGACAGGGAATACGGCTACACCTTC. This gives the protein CASSVDREYGYTF.

V gene TRBV12-5 combines with J gene TRBJ1-3; no clear D gene. Germline V lookup: CDR1 LGHNT, CDR2 FRNRAP. CDR3 length: 16 amino acids. V was pared by 3 bases and J by 0 bases, with 12 bases between. This CDR3 reads CASGFSAVDSGNTIYF. CDR3 nucleotide sequence: TGTGCTAGTGGTTTTTCGGCGGTGGACTCTGGAAACACCATATATTTT.

The V gene is TRBV5-4, the J gene TRBJ2-2; D perhaps matches TRBD1 (6 bases). With 5 bases removed from V and 1 base from J, the gap between germline ends came to 9 bases. Germline CDR1 SGHNT, CDR2 YYREEE (reference sequence). The CDR3 is made up of 14 amino acids. The CDR3 region has the DNA TGTGCCAGCAGTTTGACAGGGAACACCGGGGAGCTGTTTTTT. As protein: CASSLTGNTGELFF.

V and J are TRBV7-2 and TRBJ2-2, with D maybe TRBD2 (5 bases). This CDR3 contains 14 residues. V was pared by 2 bases and J by 4 bases, with 8 bases between. Germline V lookup: CDR1 SGHTA, CDR2 FQGNSA. CDR3 amino acids: CASSLNRGTGELFF. The CDR3 nucleotides are TGTGCCAGCAGCTTAAATCGGGGCACCGGGGAGCTGTTTTTT.

This sequence joins TRBV19 and TRBJ2-7; the D is unclear. This CDR3 is built from 14 residues. Germline CDR1 and CDR2: LNHDA and SQIVND (reference sequence). Trimming cost V 1 base and J 3 bases, with 10 bases left between them. The CDR3 sequence is CASSIVLTSYEQYF. CDR3 in DNA: TGTGCCAGTAGTATAGTTCTTACGAGCTACGAGCAGTACTTC.

This clone was picked up a small number of times. The CDR3 sequence: CASSVELYNTGELFF. The DNA for the CDR3 is TGTGCCAGCAGTGTTGAACTGTATAACACCGGGGAGCTGTTTTTT. The chain links TRBV6-4 to TRBJ2-2, with D hard to call. Germline V gene sequence: CDR1 MRHNA, CDR2 SNTAGT. The V end was cut by 4 bases, the J end by 2 bases, with 11 bases between. The CDR3 contains 15 residues.

J is TRBJ2-7 and V is TRBV5-8; 11 bases map to TRBD2. Germline values: CDR1 SGHTS, CDR2 YDEGEE. CDR3 size: 17 residues. After removal of 1 base from V and 4 bases from J, the junction contained 10 bases not matched to a gene. The CDR3 bases are TGTGCCAGCAGCTTGCCCCTCGCTAGCGGGAGGTGGTACGAGCAGTACTTC. Amino acids: CASSLPLASGRWYEQYF. The entire variable domain, with the rest obtained from reference TRBV5-8 and TRBJ2-7, is as follows: EAGVTQSPTHLIKTRGQQATLRCSPISGHTSVYWYQQALGLGLQFLLWYDEGEERNRGNFPPRFSGRQFPNYSSELNVNALELEDSALYLCASSLPLASGRWYEQYFGPGTRLTVT.

This chain joins TRBV6-4 and TRBJ1-3, with D possibly matching TRBD1 (5 bases). Trimming removed 4 bases at V and 0 bases at J, with 10 bases between. The CDR3 contains 15 residues. The germline V gene encodes CDR1 MRHNA and CDR2 SNTAGT. Here the CDR3 reads CASSVHRSSGNTIYF. The CDR3 nucleotides are TGTGCCAGCAGTGTACACAGGAGCTCTGGAAACACCATATATTTT.